The entry below gives a single T cell receptor beta chain sequence along with its context. This sample is drawn from a study of blood T cell repertoires in COVID-19. Methods used by the authors: The assay estimated nucleated cells by amplifying reference gene primers. Assay used: immunoSEQ multiplex PCR; TCRdb lists only in-frame clones, some missing. V, J and clone size derive from that table, while D and trimming were established from the DNA sequence. The table includes over 200,000 clones, roughly 90% detected once. Sequences were obtained from peripheral blood. The sequence was obtained from a woman in her fifties or sixties with acute or convalescent COVID-19.

CDR3 protein: CASSRLSGRADQYF. In DNA, the CDR3 is TGTGCCAGCAGCCGCCTTAGCGGGAGGGCCGATCAGTACTTC. V and J are TRBV6-2 or TRBV6-3 and TRBJ2-4, with TRBD2 identical over 11 bases. Germline assignment: CDR1 MNHEY and CDR2 SVGEGT. Trimming took 6 bases from V and 12 from J; bases not matched to a gene: 10. The CDR3 sequence is 14 residues long.